The next 3 T cell receptor beta chains were all read from a single sample in a study of blood T cell repertoires in COVID-19. Clones were sequenced by immunoSEQ multiplex PCR, and TCRdb holds only the in-frame ones, with some missing. The sample records about 240,000 clones, roughly 86% being singletons. Sample: peripheral blood. The receptor set was obtained from a woman in her forties or fifties with COVID-19, enrolled during active disease.

The chain links TRBV24-1 to TRBJ1-2; the D gene is possibly TRBD1 (5 bases). Germline V lookup: CDR1 KGHDR, CDR2 SFDVKD. The CDR3 totals 13 residues. The V end lost 3 bases, the J end lost 6 bases, and 10 bases lay between the germline ends. DNA of the CDR3: TGTGCCACCAGTGATGACTGGGGGGATGGCTACACCTTC. Translation: CATSDDWGDGYTF.

V is TRBV5-4 and J is TRBJ2-3; TRBD2 is a possible D gene (7 bases). The CDR3 loop spans 17 amino acids. Looked up from germline, CDR1 is SGHNT and CDR2 is YYREEE (reference sequence). V was clipped by 7 bases and J by 3 bases, with 24 bases between them. CDR3 nucleotides: TGTGCCAGCTCAGCGACTGTCTGGGGGGGGGCGACAGATACGCAGTATTTT. This translates into CASSATVWGGATDTQYF.

V is TRBV19 and J is TRBJ2-3, with 7 nucleotides matching TRBD1. Trimming at V came to 2 bases and at J to 1 base, leaving 6 bases not matched to a gene. The CDR3 length is 16 residues. Germline assignment: CDR1 LNHDA and CDR2 SQIVND (reference sequence). The CDR3 is CASSIMGTGGTDTQYF. The CDR3 nucleotides are TGTGCCAGTAGTATAATGGGAACAGGGGGCACAGATACGCAGTATTTT.